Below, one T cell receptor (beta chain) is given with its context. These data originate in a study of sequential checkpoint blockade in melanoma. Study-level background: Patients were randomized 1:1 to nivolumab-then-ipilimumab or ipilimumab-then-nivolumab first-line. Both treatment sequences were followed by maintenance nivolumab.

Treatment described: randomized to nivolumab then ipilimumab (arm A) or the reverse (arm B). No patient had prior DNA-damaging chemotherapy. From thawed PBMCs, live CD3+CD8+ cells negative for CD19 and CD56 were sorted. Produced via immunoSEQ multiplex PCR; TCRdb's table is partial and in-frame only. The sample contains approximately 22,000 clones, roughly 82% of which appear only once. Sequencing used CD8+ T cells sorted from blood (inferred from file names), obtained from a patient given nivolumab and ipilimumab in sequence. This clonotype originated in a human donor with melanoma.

The CDR3 DNA follows: TGTGCCAGCAGGGGGGGGGTAGCGGGAGGGTTCTCCTACAATGAGCAGTTCTTC. Its translation is CASRGGVAGGFSYNEQFF. The V gene is TRBV7-2, the J gene TRBJ2-1; 11 nucleotides agree with TRBD2. The V gene's germline CDR1 is SGHTA and CDR2 FQGNSA. The ends lost 6 bases at V and 0 bases at J; junction bases unmatched: 10. CDR3 size: 18 residues.